What follows are 20 T cell receptor beta chains derived from one specimen sequenced in a study of beta chain features in type 1 diabetes. Expressed TCRB transcripts got sequenced, as all isolated RNA was reverse transcribed. This table comes from immunoSEQ multiplex PCR, and its TCRdb copy is limited to in-frame clones, with some not included. The table records some 500,000 clones, more than 9.5% of them present only once. The sample consisted of naive CD4+ T cells from blood. Receptors were obtained from a woman aged 18-29 years in good health.

This clone was detected a few times. The genes are TRBV29-1 and TRBJ1-5; D remains unclear. This CDR3 contains 13 residues. From germline, CDR1 is SQVTM and CDR2 ANQGSEA. V was shortened by 4 bases and J by 0 bases, with 7 bases between the two germline ends. The CDR3 here is CSVVFGSNQPQHF. The CDR3 DNA is TGCAGCGTTGTCTTTGGTAGCAATCAGCCCCAGCATTTT.

This clone was observed a handful of times. The junction departs from germline at one end; a sequencing error may be responsible. The chain links TRBV7-2 to TRBJ2-3; D might be TRBD2 (5 bases). Germline CDR1 SGHTA, CDR2 FQGNSA. The CDR3 runs to 12 residues. In DNA form, the CDR3 reads TGTGCCAGCAGCTCCGGGGAACAAGGAAAGGATTTT. Translation: CASSSGEQGKDF.

The J gene is TRBJ2-3, the V gene TRBV7-9, with D perhaps TRBD1 (6 bases). Deletions cut 0 bases from V and 4 bases from J, with 14 bases between. The CDR3 runs to 16 residues. Germline lookup yields CDR1 SEHNR and CDR2 FQNEAQ (reference sequence). CDR3 coding DNA: TGTGCCAGCAGCTTAGCGGTAGTCCAGGGGTCAGATACGCAGTATTTT. It yields the protein CASSLAVVQGSDTQYF.

This clone was seen at least ten times. This chain joins TRBV28 and TRBJ2-6, with D unresolved. The CDR3 runs 14 residues. Trimming stripped 4 bases from V and 3 bases from J, with 7 bases between. Germline-derived CDR1 and CDR2 are MDHEN and SYDVKM. The DNA of the CDR3 is TGTGCCAGCAGTTCCCTCCTTGGGGCCAACGTCCTGACTTTC. Its translation is CASSSLLGANVLTF.

This clone was detected a few times. The genes are TRBV13 and TRBJ2-2; 7 bases match TRBD2. Germline CDR1 reads PRHDT; CDR2 reads FYEKMQ (reference sequence). The V segment lost 5 bases and the J segment 3 bases; nucleotides outside the gene matches: 9. There are 16 residues in the CDR3. CDR3 residues: CASSTSAGVHTGELFF. The CDR3 region has the DNA TGTGCCAGCAGCACCTCCGCGGGAGTGCACACCGGGGAGCTGTTTTTT.

The V gene is TRBV5-1, the J gene TRBJ1-6; D perhaps matches TRBD1 (6 bases). The CDR3 has 14 amino acids. Trimming shortened V by 4 bases and J by 7 bases, and 12 bases separated the two germline ends. CDR1 and CDR2 (germline): SGHRS, YFSETQ. The CDR3: CASSQTGLNSPLHF. In DNA, the CDR3 is TGCGCCAGCAGCCAAACAGGGCTGAATTCACCCCTCCACTTT.

The table lists this clone with a few counts. The CDR3 region is CASSLLRRGLNTIYF. CDR3 DNA: TGTGCCAGCAGCCTCCTAAGGAGGGGCTTGAACACCATATATTTT. V usage is TRBV7-9 and J usage is TRBJ1-3; D may be TRBD1 (5 bases). V was cut by 5 bases and J by 7 bases, with 18 bases left in between. CDR1 and CDR2 from the germline V gene are SEHNR and FQNEAQ (reference sequence). This CDR3 is built from 15 residues.

This clone was found a few times. This chain links TRBV9 with TRBJ1-3, with 7 bases fitting TRBD1. V trimming: 2 bases; J trimming: 0 bases; junction bases outside the gene matches: 5. The germline gives CDR1 SGDLS, CDR2 YYNGEE. This CDR3 spans 16 amino acids. In DNA, the CDR3 is TGTGCCAGCAGCGTGTCGGGACAGTTCTCTGGAAACACCATATATTTT. Protein: CASSVSGQFSGNTIYF.

On this clone: At the DNA level, this CDR3 is encoded by other sequences in the same sample as well. This sequence joins TRBV27 and TRBJ1-2, with D possibly being TRBD1 (5 bases). The CDR3 length is 13 residues. Trimming pared 4 bases from V and 3 bases from J, leaving 9 bases between. The germline gives CDR1 MNHEY, CDR2 SMNVEV (reference sequence). The CDR3 coding sequence is TGTGCCAGCAGTTCTCAGGGCGACTATGGCTACACCTTC. It encodes CASSSQGDYGYTF.

With regard to this clone: A junction end diverges from the germline sequence, so it may reflect a read error. This chain connects TRBV5-6 to TRBJ2-3, with no clear D. CDR3 length: 15 residues. CDR1 SGHDT and CDR2 YYEEEE come from the germline V gene. Written as DNA, the CDR3 is TGTGCCAGCAGCTTCATAGAACGCCCCACATATACGCAGTATTTT. Translating it yields CASSFIERPTYTQYF.

This clone appeared a few times. V usage is TRBV30 and J usage is TRBJ2-7; D is possibly TRBD1 or TRBD2 (5 bases each). Germline V gene lookup returns CDR1 GTSNPN and CDR2 SVGIG (reference sequence). The CDR3 has 18 residues. Trimming removed 3 bases at V and 7 bases at J, with 31 bases between. CDR3 loop: CAWSTYKPKRDPGGEQYF. CDR3 sequence (DNA): TGTGCCTGGAGCACATATAAACCTAAACGGGACCCAGGTGGAGAGCAGTACTTC.

The chain uses TRBV11-1 and TRBJ2-6; D gene uncertain. This CDR3 has 16 amino acids. V lost 7 bases and J lost 0, with 13 bases in between. Germline V gene sequence: CDR1 SGHAT, CDR2 FQDESV (reference sequence). The CDR3: CASTPELGSGANVLTF. CDR3 sequence (DNA): TGTGCCAGCACACCGGAACTCGGCTCTGGGGCCAACGTCCTGACTTTC.

This chain links TRBV9 with TRBJ2-7, with D uncertain. This CDR3 is built from 15 residues. V was clipped by 4 bases and J by 0 bases, with 14 bases between them. CDR1 is SGDLS, CDR2 YYNGEE, per germline. The CDR3 protein is CASSTCRASSYEQYV. The CDR3 DNA sequence: TGTGCCAGCAGCACGTGTCGGGCCTCCTCCTACGAGCAGTACGTC.

The rearrangement uses TRBV2 and TRBJ2-4; possible D gene TRBD1, 5 bases. CDR1 SNHLY and CDR2 FYNNEI come from the germline V gene. Trimming pared 6 bases from V and 8 bases from J, leaving 17 bases between. The length of the CDR3 is 14 residues. CDR3 amino acids: CASSPQGVADIQYF. The CDR3 coding sequence is TGTGCCAGCAGCCCTCAAGGGGTCGCGGACATTCAGTACTTC.

V is TRBV7-9 and J is TRBJ2-7; 7 bases match TRBD1. V shed 1 base and J 4 bases; nucleotides not matched to a gene: 4. This CDR3 contains 14 residues. Per germline, CDR1 SEHNR and CDR2 FQNEAQ (reference sequence). The CDR3 nucleotides are TGTGCCAGCAGCTTAGGACAGGGAGATTACGAGCAGTACGTC. As protein: CASSLGQGDYEQYV.

This clone turned up a few times. The rearrangement joins TRBV10-3 to TRBJ2-4; weak D call: TRBD1 (5 bases). The V gene's germline CDR1 is ENHRY and CDR2 SYGVKD. This CDR3 contains 14 residues. Deletions cut 4 bases from V and 6 bases from J, with 13 bases between. The CDR3 DNA is TGTGCCATCAGTGTCTCTCTACAGGCAAACATTCAGTACTTC. This translates into CAISVSLQANIQYF.

A few counts support this clone. Other DNA sequences in the sample encode the same CDR3. This sequence joins TRBV28 and TRBJ2-1; no definite D call. Trimming pared 5 bases from V and 4 bases from J, leaving 3 bases between. The CDR3 runs to 11 residues. The germline CDR1 and CDR2 sequences are MDHEN and SYDVKM. CDR3 amino acids: CASSRYNEQFF. CDR3 DNA: TGTGCCAGCAGTCGGTACAATGAGCAGTTCTTC.

V usage is TRBV6-6 and J usage is TRBJ2-5, with TRBD2 identical over 12 bases. CDR3 length: 15 amino acids. With V trimmed by 6 bases and J by 5 bases, 7 bases remained unmatched. Looked up from germline, CDR1 is MNHNY and CDR2 is SVGAGI (reference sequence). The CDR3 DNA reads TGTGCCAGCAGCACGACTAGCGGGAGTTGGGAGACCCAGTACTTC. This translates into CASSTTSGSWETQYF.

This chain connects TRBV2 to TRBJ2-3; D may be TRBD2 (5 bases). Germline loops: CDR1 SNHLY, CDR2 FYNNEI. The V and J ends lost 6 bases and 4 bases respectively, with 8 bases between them. The CDR3 consists of 12 residues. CDR3 residues: CASRTTADTQYF. The DNA of the CDR3 is TGTGCCAGCAGGACTACCGCAGATACGCAGTATTTT.

This clone was recorded many times. The chain recombines TRBV7-8 with TRBJ2-6; D ambiguous. In germline, CDR1 is SGHVS, CDR2 FQNEAQ. The V end was cut by 6 bases, the J end by 0 bases, with 6 bases between. The CDR3 loop spans 14 amino acids. CDR3 region: CASRIGSGANVLTF. CDR3 nucleotide sequence: TGTGCCAGCAGAATAGGCTCTGGGGCCAACGTCCTGACTTTC.